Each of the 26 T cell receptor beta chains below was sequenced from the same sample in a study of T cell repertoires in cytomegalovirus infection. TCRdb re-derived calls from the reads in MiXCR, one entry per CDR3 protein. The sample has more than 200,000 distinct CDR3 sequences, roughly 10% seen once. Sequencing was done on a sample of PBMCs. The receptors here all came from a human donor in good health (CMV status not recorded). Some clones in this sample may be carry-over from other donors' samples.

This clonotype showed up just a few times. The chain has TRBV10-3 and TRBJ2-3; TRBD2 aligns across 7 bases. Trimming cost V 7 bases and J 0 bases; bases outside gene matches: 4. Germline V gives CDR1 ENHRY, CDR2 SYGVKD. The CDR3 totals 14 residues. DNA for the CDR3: TGTGCCATCAAGGACGGGAGGAGCACAGATACGCAGTATTTT. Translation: CAIKDGRSTDTQYF.

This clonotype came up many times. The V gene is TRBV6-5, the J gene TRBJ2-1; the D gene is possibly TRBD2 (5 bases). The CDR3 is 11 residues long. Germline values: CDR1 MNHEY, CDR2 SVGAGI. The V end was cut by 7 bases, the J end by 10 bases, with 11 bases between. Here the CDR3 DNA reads TGTGCCAGCAAAACTAGGTTCGAGCAGTTCTTC. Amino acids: CASKTRFEQFF.

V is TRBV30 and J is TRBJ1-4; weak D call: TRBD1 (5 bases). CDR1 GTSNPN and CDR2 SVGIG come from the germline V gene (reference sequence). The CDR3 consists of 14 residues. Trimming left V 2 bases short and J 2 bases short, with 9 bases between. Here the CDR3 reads CAWSQTVTNEKLFF. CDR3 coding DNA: TGTGCCTGGAGTCAGACAGTCACTAATGAAAAACTGTTTTTT.

DNA of the CDR3: TGTGCCAGCAGCTTGTTGGGAGCGGGAGGGAGGGAGACCCAGTACTTC. Translation: CASSLLGAGGRETQYF. The V call is TRBV7-2, the J call TRBJ2-5, with 10 bases fitting TRBD2. Germline trimming cut 3 bases from V and 5 bases from J; bases unmatched to any gene: 9. The germline CDR1 and CDR2 sequences are SGHTA and FQGNSA. There are 16 residues in the CDR3.

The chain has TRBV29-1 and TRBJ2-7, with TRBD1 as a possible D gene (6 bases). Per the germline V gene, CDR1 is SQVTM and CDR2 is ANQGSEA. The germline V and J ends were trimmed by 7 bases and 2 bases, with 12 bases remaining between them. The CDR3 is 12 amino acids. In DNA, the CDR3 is TGCAGCGCCTCCGCAGGGGCCTACGAGCAGTACTTC. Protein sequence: CSASAGAYEQYF.

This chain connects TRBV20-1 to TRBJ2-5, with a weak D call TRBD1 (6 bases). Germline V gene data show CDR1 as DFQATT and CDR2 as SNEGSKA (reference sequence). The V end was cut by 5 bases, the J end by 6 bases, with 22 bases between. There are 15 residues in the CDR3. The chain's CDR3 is CSAEPTGLALQTQYF. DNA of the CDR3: TGCAGTGCTGAGCCTACAGGGCTCGCCCTGCAGACCCAGTACTTC.

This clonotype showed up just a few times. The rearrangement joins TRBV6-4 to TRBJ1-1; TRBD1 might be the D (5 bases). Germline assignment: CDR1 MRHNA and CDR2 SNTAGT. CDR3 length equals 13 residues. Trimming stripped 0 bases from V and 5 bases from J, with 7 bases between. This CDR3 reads CASSDSWGTEAFF. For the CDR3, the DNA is TGTGCCAGCAGTGACTCGTGGGGGACTGAAGCTTTCTTT.

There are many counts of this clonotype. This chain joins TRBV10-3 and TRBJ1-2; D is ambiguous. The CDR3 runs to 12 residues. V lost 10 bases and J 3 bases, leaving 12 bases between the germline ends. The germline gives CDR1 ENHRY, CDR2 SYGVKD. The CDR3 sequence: CATARSDYGYTF. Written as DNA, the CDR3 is TGTGCCACGGCCCGCTCCGACTATGGCTACACCTTC.

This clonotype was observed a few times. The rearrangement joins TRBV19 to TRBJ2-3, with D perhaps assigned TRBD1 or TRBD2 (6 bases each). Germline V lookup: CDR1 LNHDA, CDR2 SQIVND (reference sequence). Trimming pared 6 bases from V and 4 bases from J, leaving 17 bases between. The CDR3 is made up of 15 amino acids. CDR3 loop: CASSLKRGAADTQYF. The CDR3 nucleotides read TGTGCCAGTAGCCTCAAGAGGGGGGCCGCAGATACGCAGTATTTT.

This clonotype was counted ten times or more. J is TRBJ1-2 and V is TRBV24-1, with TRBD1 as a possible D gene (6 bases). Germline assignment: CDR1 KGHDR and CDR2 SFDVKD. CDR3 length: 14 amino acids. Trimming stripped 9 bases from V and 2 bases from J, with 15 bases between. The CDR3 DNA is TGTGCCACCCGGACGTCGGGGACAAACTATGGCTACACCTTC. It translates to CATRTSGTNYGYTF.

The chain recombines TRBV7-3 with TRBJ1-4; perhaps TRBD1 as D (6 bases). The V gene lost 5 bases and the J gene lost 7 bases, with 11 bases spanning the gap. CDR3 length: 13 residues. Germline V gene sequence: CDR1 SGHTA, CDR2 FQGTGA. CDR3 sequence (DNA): TGTGCCAGCAGCCGGGGGGCCGGTGAAAAACTGTTTTTT. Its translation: CASSRGAGEKLFF.

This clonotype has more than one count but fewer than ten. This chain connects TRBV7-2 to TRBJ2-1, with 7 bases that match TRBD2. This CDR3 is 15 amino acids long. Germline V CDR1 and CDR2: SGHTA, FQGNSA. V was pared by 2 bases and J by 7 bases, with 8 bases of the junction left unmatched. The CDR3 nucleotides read TGTGCCAGCAGCTTAATTGGGGGGGGGGGAAATGAGCAGTTCTTC. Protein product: CASSLIGGGGNEQFF.

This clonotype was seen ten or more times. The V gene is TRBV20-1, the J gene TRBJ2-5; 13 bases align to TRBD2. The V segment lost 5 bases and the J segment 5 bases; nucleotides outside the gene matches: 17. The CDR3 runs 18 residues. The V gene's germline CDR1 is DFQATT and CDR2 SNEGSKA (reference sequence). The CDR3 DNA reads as TGCAGTGCTCCAGATGGACTAGCGGGGGAATATCCCCAGGAGACCCAGTACTTC. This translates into CSAPDGLAGEYPQETQYF.

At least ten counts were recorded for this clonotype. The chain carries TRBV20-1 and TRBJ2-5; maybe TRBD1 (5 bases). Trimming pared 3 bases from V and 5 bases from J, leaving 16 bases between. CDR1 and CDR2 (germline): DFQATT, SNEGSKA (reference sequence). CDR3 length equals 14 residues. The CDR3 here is CSARQDTKGETQYF. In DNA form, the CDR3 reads TGCAGTGCTAGGCAGGATACAAAGGGGGAGACCCAGTACTTC.

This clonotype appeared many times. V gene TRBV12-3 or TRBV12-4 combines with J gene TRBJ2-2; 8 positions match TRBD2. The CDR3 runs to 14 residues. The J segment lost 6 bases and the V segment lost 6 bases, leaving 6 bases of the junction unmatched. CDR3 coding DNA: TGTGCCAGCAGACAAGGGACTAGAGCCGGGGAGCTGTTTTTT. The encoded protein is CASRQGTRAGELFF.

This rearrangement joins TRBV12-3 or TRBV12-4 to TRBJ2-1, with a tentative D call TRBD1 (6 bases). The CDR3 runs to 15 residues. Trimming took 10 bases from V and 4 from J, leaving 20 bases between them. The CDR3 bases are TGTGCCAACATCAATGACCGGGACAAATACAATGAGCAGTTCTTC. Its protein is CANINDRDKYNEQFF.

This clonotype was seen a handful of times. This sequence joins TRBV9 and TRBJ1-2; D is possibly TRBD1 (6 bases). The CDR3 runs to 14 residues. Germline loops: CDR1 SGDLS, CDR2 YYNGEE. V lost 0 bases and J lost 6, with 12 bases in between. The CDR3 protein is CASSVAAQGDGYTF. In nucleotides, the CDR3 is TGTGCCAGCAGCGTAGCGGCACAGGGCGATGGCTACACCTTC.

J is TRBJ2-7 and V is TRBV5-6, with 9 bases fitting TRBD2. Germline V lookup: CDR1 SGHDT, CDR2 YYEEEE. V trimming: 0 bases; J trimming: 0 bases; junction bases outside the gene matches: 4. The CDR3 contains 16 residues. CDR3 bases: TGTGCCAGCAGCTTGGATCGCGGGGGGGGCTCCTACGAGCAGTACTTC. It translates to CASSLDRGGGSYEQYF.

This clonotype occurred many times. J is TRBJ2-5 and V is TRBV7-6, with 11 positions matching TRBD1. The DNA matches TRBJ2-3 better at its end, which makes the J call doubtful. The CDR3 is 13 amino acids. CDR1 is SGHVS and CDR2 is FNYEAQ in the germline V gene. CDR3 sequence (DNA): TGTGCCAGCAGCCCGGGACAGGGGGAGACGCAGTATTTT. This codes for CASSPGQGETQYF.

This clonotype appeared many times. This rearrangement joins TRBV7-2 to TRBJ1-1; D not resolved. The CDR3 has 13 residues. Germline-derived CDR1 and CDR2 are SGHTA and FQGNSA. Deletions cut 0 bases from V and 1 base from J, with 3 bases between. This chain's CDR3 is CASSLAGNTEAFF. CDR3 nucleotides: TGTGCCAGCAGCTTAGCAGGGAACACTGAAGCTTTCTTT.

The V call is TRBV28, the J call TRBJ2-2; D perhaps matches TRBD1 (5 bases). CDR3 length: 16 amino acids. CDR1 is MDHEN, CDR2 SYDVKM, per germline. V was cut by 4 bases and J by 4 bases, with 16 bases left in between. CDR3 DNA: TGTGCCAGCAGTTCCTCTAGGACAATCGGCACCGGGGAGCTGTTTTTT. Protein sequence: CASSSSRTIGTGELFF.

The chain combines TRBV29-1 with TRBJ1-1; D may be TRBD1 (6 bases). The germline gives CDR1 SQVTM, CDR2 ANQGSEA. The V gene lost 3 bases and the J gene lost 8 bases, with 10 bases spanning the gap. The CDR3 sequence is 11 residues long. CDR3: CSVEGAREAFF. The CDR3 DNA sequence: TGCAGCGTTGAGGGGGCTAGGGAAGCTTTCTTT.

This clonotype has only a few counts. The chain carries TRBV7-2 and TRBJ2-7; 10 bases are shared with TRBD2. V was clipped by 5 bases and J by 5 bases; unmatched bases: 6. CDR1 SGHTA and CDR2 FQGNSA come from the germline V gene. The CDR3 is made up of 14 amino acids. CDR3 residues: CASSQRGGRNEQYF. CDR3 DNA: TGTGCCAGCAGCCAGCGGGGGGGCCGGAACGAGCAGTACTTC.

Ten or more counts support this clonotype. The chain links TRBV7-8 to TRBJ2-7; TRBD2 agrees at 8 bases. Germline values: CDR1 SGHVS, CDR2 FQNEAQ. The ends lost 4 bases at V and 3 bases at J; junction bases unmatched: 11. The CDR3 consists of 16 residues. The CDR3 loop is CASSSRGSGTNYEQYF. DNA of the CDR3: TGTGCCAGCAGCTCGCGAGGTAGCGGGACGAACTACGAGCAGTACTTC.

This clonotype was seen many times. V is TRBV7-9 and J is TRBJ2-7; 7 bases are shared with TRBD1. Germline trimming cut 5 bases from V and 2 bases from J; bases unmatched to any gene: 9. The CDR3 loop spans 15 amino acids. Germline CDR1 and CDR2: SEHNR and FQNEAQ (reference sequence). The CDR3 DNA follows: TGTGCCAGCAGCCCCCGGGACAGCACAACCTACGAGCAGTACTTC. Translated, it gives CASSPRDSTTYEQYF.

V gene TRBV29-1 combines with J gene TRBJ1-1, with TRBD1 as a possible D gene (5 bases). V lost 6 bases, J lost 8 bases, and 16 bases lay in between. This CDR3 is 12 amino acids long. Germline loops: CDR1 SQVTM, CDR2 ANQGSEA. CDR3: CSVRPGTAEAFF. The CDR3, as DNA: TGCAGCGTCCGACCGGGGACGGCAGAAGCTTTCTTT. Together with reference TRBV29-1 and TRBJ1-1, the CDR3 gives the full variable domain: SAVISQKPSRDICQRGTSLTIQCQVDSQVTMMFWYRQQPGQSLTLIATANQGSEATYESGFVIDKFPISRPNLTFSTLTVSNMSPEDSSIYLCSVRPGTAEAFFGQGTRLTVV.